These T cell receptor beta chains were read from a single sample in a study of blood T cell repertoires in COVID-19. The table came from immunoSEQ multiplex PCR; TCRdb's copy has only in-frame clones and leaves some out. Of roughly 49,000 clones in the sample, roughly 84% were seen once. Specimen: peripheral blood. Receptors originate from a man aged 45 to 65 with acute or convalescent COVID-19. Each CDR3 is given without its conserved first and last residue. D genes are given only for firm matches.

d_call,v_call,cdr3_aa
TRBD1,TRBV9,ASSPRTGGNEQF
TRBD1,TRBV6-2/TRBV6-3,ASSSGTGALNSPLH
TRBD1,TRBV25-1,ASSDGPPGQPDGYT
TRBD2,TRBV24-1,ATSPPPSGGAGEQF
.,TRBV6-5,ASSTPPRGETQY
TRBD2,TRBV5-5,ASSLGLADTDTQY
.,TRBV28,ASSFRGTDTQY
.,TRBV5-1,ASSPGRLGGTDGYT
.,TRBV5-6,ASSLGGAINTIY
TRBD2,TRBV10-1,ASSEFSSGGSFSYEQY
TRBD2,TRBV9,ASSVSSGGQETQY
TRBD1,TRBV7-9,ASSAGTGWFETQY
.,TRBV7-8,ASSFGSTDTQY
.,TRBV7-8,ASSRSSSGNTIY
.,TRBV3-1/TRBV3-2,ASSRDVQGTQY
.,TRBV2,ASSRIQQNEKLF
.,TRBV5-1,ASSLGPGINEQY
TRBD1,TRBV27,ASSTGQGAIEQY
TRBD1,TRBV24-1,ATSDSLQGGGNTIY
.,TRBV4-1,ASSQETANRYGYT
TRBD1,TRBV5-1,ASSPTPEGQRF
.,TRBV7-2,ASSSGGPGSYEQY
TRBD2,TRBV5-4,ASTSVAGGPWEQF
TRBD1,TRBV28,ASSNPPGQGNYGYT
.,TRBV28,ASSFGRTASTNEKLF
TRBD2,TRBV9,ASSVGEASGSRKTQY
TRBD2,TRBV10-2,ASIEGPGLAEDTQY
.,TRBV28,ASRSNRAHHQPQH
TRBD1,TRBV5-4,ASSLGQGPQETQY
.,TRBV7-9,ASSGEKLF
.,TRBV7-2,ASSLDRSNTGELF
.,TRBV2,ASRAGGNTGELF
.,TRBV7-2,ASSSGESRLVNEQF
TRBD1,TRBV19,ATKETGTGNSPLH
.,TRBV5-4,ASSKGQNTGELF
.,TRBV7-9,ASSLFRGMSSYEQY